The sequence of this TCR beta chain was determined in a study of blood T cell repertoires in COVID-19. The germline V gene has CDR1 LNHNV and CDR2 YYDKDF (reference sequence). The CDR3 totals 15 residues. Between the trimmed V and J ends, which lost 4 bases and 4 bases, there was a span of 16 bases. The protocol was immunoSEQ multiplex PCR, while the TCRdb copy is restricted to in-frame clones and leaves out a portion. The table shows about 190,000 clones, with over 75% occurring only once. The sequenced sample consisted of peripheral blood. This receptor was taken from a woman between 40 and 55 years old who had recovered from COVID-19. The V gene is TRBV15, the J gene TRBJ1-1, with a possible D match to TRBD1 (5 bases). The CDR3 nucleotides are TGTGCCACCAGCACTTACCCACCAGGGTTCACTGAAGCTTTCTTT. Translation: CATSTYPPGFTEAFF.